The text below deals with one TCR beta chain. The antigen is not known. Some clones are missing from TCRdb's copy, which holds only in-frame ones; the method was immunoSEQ multiplex PCR. The table has 30,000 to 50,000 clones, around 84% seen once; the top ten hold roughly 0.76%. The sort gate was single viable CD3+CD4+CD8-CD45RO+ cells for memory CD4+ T cells. CDR1 SQVTM and CDR2 ANQGSEA come from the germline V gene. The CDR3 is 14 residues long. V was pared by 7 bases and J by 8 bases, with 13 bases of the junction left unmatched. This entry comes from a study of memory CD4+ T cells and cytomegalovirus serostatus. Study summary: Healthy Belgian adult donors included 9 or 10 CMV-positive and 24 CMV-negative people.

Findings and limits, study-wide: Repertoires predicted CMV serostatus with median bootstrapped AUC of roughly 0.96.

The material sequenced was memory CD4+ T cells from blood. The clonotype was recovered from an adult in good health and CMV-seronegative. The gene calls are TRBV29-1 and TRBJ2-1; 8 bases align to TRBD1. The CDR3: CSARGLVADDEQFF. The CDR3 bases are TGCAGCGCCAGGGGGCTAGTAGCTGACGATGAGCAGTTCTTC.